Following are 13 T cell receptor beta chains from one sample sequenced in a study of blood T cell repertoires in COVID-19. Generated by immunoSEQ multiplex PCR, the TCRdb table keeps only in-frame clones and is missing some. The sample consists of about 80,000 clones, approximately 76% of them appearing once. Sequencing input: peripheral blood. These receptors all stem from a man aged 65 to 79 with active or convalescent COVID-19.

The CDR3 spells CASSRDRDTEAFF. The CDR3 DNA is TGTGCCAGCAGCCGGGACAGGGACACTGAAGCTTTCTTT. The chain links TRBV6-5 to TRBJ1-1; 9 bases are shared with TRBD1. The CDR3 length is 13 residues. V trimming: 6 bases; J trimming: 3 bases; junction bases outside the gene matches: 2. Germline V lookup: CDR1 MNHEY, CDR2 SVGAGI.

The CDR3: CASSISAGSGANVLTF. In DNA form, the CDR3 reads TGTGCCAGTAGTATCTCGGCGGGGAGTGGGGCCAACGTCCTGACTTTC. The chain has TRBV19 and TRBJ2-6, with D possibly TRBD2 on 6 matching bases. The V gene's germline CDR1 is LNHDA and CDR2 SQIVND (reference sequence). Trimming left V 3 bases short and J 3 bases short, with 12 bases between. This CDR3 has 16 residues.

This chain links TRBV5-4 with TRBJ2-3; the D gene is possibly TRBD2 (5 bases). Germline V CDR1 and CDR2: SGHNT, YYREEE (reference sequence). The V end lost 0 bases, the J end lost 0 bases, and 8 bases lay between the germline ends. CDR3 length equals 15 residues. In DNA form, the CDR3 reads TGTGCCAGCAGCTTGGACAGCGGCAGCACAGATACGCAGTATTTT. It is translated as CASSLDSGSTDTQYF.

The gene calls are TRBV6-5 and TRBJ2-3, with 8 bases matching TRBD2. The CDR3 has 14 residues. In germline, CDR1 is MNHEY, CDR2 SVGAGI. Trimming removed 7 bases from V and 5 bases from J; junction bases left unmatched: 8. The CDR3 DNA reads TGTGCCAGCACGAGCGGGGGCTGGGGAGATACGCAGTATTTT. Translating gives CASTSGGWGDTQYF.

In its sample, this clone was seen a few times. The chain joins TRBV30 to TRBJ2-2; maybe TRBD2 (6 bases). The CDR3 sequence is 16 residues long. V gave up 4 bases and J gave up 3 bases, with 18 bases separating them. Germline V CDR1 and CDR2: GTSNPN, SVGIG (reference sequence). CDR3 sequence: CAWTHPSLAYTGELFF. CDR3 bases: TGTGCCTGGACCCACCCCTCACTAGCCTACACCGGGGAGCTGTTTTTT.

This clone was picked up a small number of times. The J gene is TRBJ1-1, the V gene TRBV18; D possibly corresponds to TRBD1 (5 bases). Trimming took off 4 bases at V and 0 bases at J, with 9 bases between the two ends. Per germline, CDR1 KGHSH and CDR2 LQKENI. The CDR3 covers 14 residues. The DNA of the CDR3 is TGTGCCAGCTCACGGGGCAACATGAACACTGAAGCTTTCTTT. Translating gives CASSRGNMNTEAFF.

The genes are TRBV7-9 and TRBJ2-3, with 7 nucleotides matching TRBD1. This CDR3 comprises 16 residues. The V gene end was trimmed by 7 bases and the J gene end by 2 bases; junction bases not matched to a gene: 12. Germline-derived CDR1 and CDR2 are SEHNR and FQNEAQ (reference sequence). The CDR3 sequence is CASTPPWTGDTDTQYF. CDR3 sequence (DNA): TGTGCCAGCACCCCTCCCTGGACAGGAGACACAGATACGCAGTATTTT. The entire variable domain, with the rest obtained from reference TRBV7-9 and TRBJ2-3, is as follows: DTGVSQNPRHKITKRGQNVTFRCDPISEHNRLYWYRQTLGQGPEFLTYFQNEAQLEKSRLLSDRFSAERPKGSFSTLEIQRTEQGDSAMYLCASTPPWTGDTDTQYFGPGTRLTVL.

The V and J genes are TRBV5-1 and TRBJ1-4; 7 bases agree with TRBD1. The CDR3 sequence is 15 residues long. Germline CDR1 reads SGHRS; CDR2 reads YFSETQ. The V gene end was trimmed by 3 bases and the J gene end by 5 bases; junction bases not matched to a gene: 7. The CDR3: CASSSGQARNEKLFF. The CDR3, as DNA: TGCGCCAGCAGCTCCGGACAGGCCCGAAATGAAAAACTGTTTTTT.

The chain recombines TRBV2 with TRBJ1-2; 12 nucleotides align to TRBD1. The CDR3 length is 15 residues. The junction had 8 bases not matched to a gene; V was cut back by 6 bases and J by 6 bases. Germline V gene sequence: CDR1 SNHLY, CDR2 FYNNEI. This CDR3 reads CASRGGTGGRDGYTF. The CDR3 region has the DNA TGTGCCAGCAGAGGTGGGACAGGGGGCCGAGATGGCTACACCTTC.

This clone appeared a single time. V is TRBV6-5 and J is TRBJ1-2; 7 bases align to TRBD1. The CDR3 contains 14 residues. The V gene end was trimmed by 8 bases and the J gene end by 1 base; junction bases not matched to a gene: 7. In germline, CDR1 is MNHEY, CDR2 SVGAGI. The CDR3 nucleotides are TGTGCCAGCGGTAGACAGGGTGGTAACTATGGCTACACCTTC. This gives the protein CASGRQGGNYGYTF.

The rearrangement uses TRBV10-3 and TRBJ1-6, with TRBD1 matching over 10 bases. Germline trimming cut 7 bases from V and 7 bases from J; bases unmatched to any gene: 4. This CDR3 has 14 amino acids. From germline, CDR1 is ENHRY and CDR2 SYGVKD. CDR3 DNA sequence: TGTGCCATCAAGGGGACAGGGGAAAATTCACCCCTCCACTTT. It codes for CAIKGTGENSPLHF.

The chain has TRBV3-1 (or the pseudogene TRBV3-2) and TRBJ1-4, with a possible D match to TRBD1 (5 bases). The CDR3 spans 15 residues. V shed 4 bases and J shed 3 bases, with 12 bases lying between them. Germline V gene lookup returns CDR1 LGHDT and CDR2 YNNKEL (reference sequence). The CDR3 sequence: CASSLPGGANEKLFF. In nucleotides, the CDR3 is TGTGCCAGCAGCCTACCGGGGGGAGCTAATGAAAAACTGTTTTTT.

This chain links TRBV20-1 with TRBJ1-6, with D tentatively TRBD1 (5 bases). The CDR3 covers 12 residues. Trimming removed 3 bases at V and 9 bases at J, with 9 bases between. Germline CDR1 and CDR2: DFQATT and SNEGSKA (reference sequence). Here the CDR3 reads CSASQGSSPLHF. In nucleotides, the CDR3 is TGCAGTGCTAGTCAGGGATCTTCACCCCTCCACTTT.